Presented here are 22 T cell receptor beta chains from one specimen sequenced in a study of cytomegalovirus exposure and HLA in healthy donors. The PCR made use of 60 Vbeta and 13 Jbeta primers. Here immunoSEQ multiplex PCR was the method, and the copy in TCRdb shows in-frame clones only, minus some. The sample consists of some 150,000 clones, about two thirds of them appearing once. Sequencing was done on a sample of PBMCs. Receptors originate from a woman aged 40 to 55 in good health and CMV-seronegative.

The chain combines TRBV30 with TRBJ1-6; TRBD1 matches 9 bases. Per the germline V gene, CDR1 is GTSNPN and CDR2 is SVGIG (reference sequence). J gave up 7 bases and V 2 bases, and 3 bases lay outside the gene matches. The CDR3 runs 14 residues. The CDR3 loop is CAWSPGTGNSPLHF. CDR3 coding DNA: TGTGCCTGGAGTCCAGGGACAGGGAATTCACCCCTCCACTTT.

The V and J genes are TRBV15 and TRBJ2-2; D is possibly TRBD2 (5 bases). Germline-derived CDR1 and CDR2 are LNHNV and YYDKDF (reference sequence). This CDR3 comprises 14 residues. The ends were cut back, 0 bases at V and 5 bases at J, with 7 bases in the middle. The CDR3 sequence is CATSRDPGTGELFF. CDR3 sequence (DNA): TGTGCCACCAGCAGAGATCCGGGGACCGGGGAGCTGTTTTTT.

The V and J genes are TRBV19 and TRBJ2-7; tentatively, D is TRBD2 (7 bases). Trimming cost V 1 base and J 7 bases, with 17 bases left between them. This CDR3 is 15 amino acids long. The V gene's germline CDR1 is LNHDA and CDR2 SQIVND (reference sequence). The DNA of the CDR3 is TGTGCCAGTAGTATAGTAGGGGGGGTCCCCGCGGAGCAGTACTTC. It specifies CASSIVGGVPAEQYF.

The chain links TRBV5-3 to TRBJ1-1, with D possibly TRBD1 on 5 matching bases. TRBV5-3 is designated an ORF whose function remains uncertain. This CDR3 contains 16 residues. The ends were cut back, 2 bases at V and 2 bases at J, with 16 bases in the middle. In nucleotides, the CDR3 is TGTGCCAGAAGCTTAATTGGGGCACTGGGAAACACTGAAGCTTTCTTT. Translated, it gives CARSLIGALGNTEAFF.

The rearrangement uses TRBV5-1 and TRBJ2-5; TRBD1 might be the D (5 bases). Germline loops: CDR1 SGHRS, CDR2 YFSETQ. The CDR3 is made up of 16 amino acids. V was clipped by 3 bases and J by 4 bases, with 19 bases between them. Here the CDR3 reads CASSSYAQGLVETQYF. CDR3 DNA: TGCGCCAGCAGCTCGTACGCCCAGGGTCTAGTAGAGACCCAGTACTTC.

V usage is TRBV28 and J usage is TRBJ1-2; TRBD1 aligns across 9 bases. Trimming at V came to 2 bases and at J to 7 bases, leaving 5 bases not matched to a gene. The CDR3 covers 14 residues. Germline values: CDR1 MDHEN, CDR2 SYDVKM. CDR3 region: CASSLMGQGRGYTF. CDR3 DNA sequence: TGTGCCAGCAGTTTAATGGGACAGGGACGTGGCTACACCTTC.

The chain links TRBV2 to TRBJ1-2; a possible D gene is TRBD1 (5 bases). The V gene's germline CDR1 is SNHLY and CDR2 FYNNEI. This CDR3 is 14 amino acids long. V was clipped by 4 bases and J by 6 bases, with 15 bases between them. The CDR3 is CASSVQGSTHGYTF. The CDR3 DNA is TGTGCCAGCAGTGTCCAGGGCTCCACTCATGGCTACACCTTC.

This clone came up once. CDR3 region: CASSQDQTGASEQYF. The CDR3 coding sequence is TGCGCCAGCAGCCAAGATCAGACAGGGGCTTCCGAGCAGTACTTC. The chain links TRBV4-1 to TRBJ2-7; the match to TRBD1 covers 8 bases. CDR1 MGHRA and CDR2 YSYEKL come from the germline V gene. This CDR3 is built from 15 residues. The V gene end was trimmed by 0 bases and the J gene end by 6 bases; junction bases not matched to a gene: 7.

The chain couples TRBV9 to TRBJ1-2, with 8 bases matching TRBD1. CDR3 length: 15 amino acids. Germline V gene data show CDR1 as SGDLS and CDR2 as YYNGEE. The junction had 6 bases not matched to a gene; V was cut back by 3 bases and J by 2 bases. DNA of the CDR3: TGTGCCAGCAGCGGCAGCGGACAGGGAAACTATGGCTACACCTTC. Protein: CASSGSGQGNYGYTF.

This sequence joins TRBV11-2 and TRBJ2-1; the D gene is possibly TRBD1 (5 bases). V lost 6 bases and J lost 9, with 18 bases in between. Germline CDR1 SGHAT, CDR2 FQNNGV. The CDR3 covers 14 residues. The CDR3 region has the DNA TGTGCCAGCAGTTCTATCCCCAGGGATAGTGAGCAGTTCTTC. The encoded protein is CASSSIPRDSEQFF. Variable domain in full (rest from reference TRBV11-2 and TRBJ2-1): EAGVAQSPRYKIIEKRQSVAFWCNPISGHATLYWYQQILGQGPKLLIQFQNNGVVDDSQLPKDRFSAERLKGVDSTLKIQPAKLEDSAVYLCASSSIPRDSEQFFGPGTRLTVL.

This clone has just a few counts. The chain couples TRBV7-9 to TRBJ2-7, with 9 bases identical to TRBD1. CDR3 length equals 14 residues. Germline assignment: CDR1 SEHNR and CDR2 FQNEAQ (reference sequence). V shed 0 bases, J shed 6 bases, and the junction held 3 bases outside the gene matches. The CDR3, as DNA: TGTGCCAGCAGCTTAGCGGGACAGGGTGGCGAGCAGTACTTC. Translation: CASSLAGQGGEQYF.

The chain is built from TRBV6-5 and TRBJ2-3; 7 bases fit TRBD2. There are 16 residues in the CDR3. Germline lookup yields CDR1 MNHEY and CDR2 SVGAGI. Trimming at V came to 2 bases and at J to 0 bases, leaving 5 bases not matched to a gene. In nucleotides, the CDR3 is TGTGCCAGCAGTTACGGGCGCGGGAGAAGCACAGATACGCAGTATTTT. It specifies CASSYGRGRSTDTQYF.

This clone was picked up a small number of times. The chain couples TRBV7-9 to TRBJ1-2; 8 positions match TRBD1. Germline V gives CDR1 SEHNR, CDR2 FQNEAQ (reference sequence). With V trimmed by 1 base and J by 3 bases, 4 bases remained unmatched. CDR3 length equals 15 residues. The CDR3 spells CASSLVVTGDYGYTF. For the CDR3, the DNA is TGTGCCAGCAGCTTAGTCGTGACAGGGGACTATGGCTACACCTTC.

This clone was recorded once. The chain is built from TRBV4-2 and TRBJ2-6; 11 bases map to TRBD2. CDR3 length equals 19 residues. J gave up 0 bases and V 0 bases, and 4 bases lay outside the gene matches. Germline V lookup: CDR1 LGHNA, CDR2 YNFKEQ. The CDR3 loop reads CASSQENSGGASGANVLTF. The CDR3 DNA is TGTGCCAGCAGCCAAGAAAATAGCGGGGGGGCCTCTGGGGCCAACGTCCTGACTTTC.

The chain joins TRBV9 to TRBJ1-1; D may be TRBD1 (5 bases). Germline V gene lookup returns CDR1 SGDLS and CDR2 YYNGEE. The length of the CDR3 is 15 residues. The V end lost 1 base, the J end lost 0 bases, and 10 bases lay between the germline ends. The CDR3 reads CASSVMGGVNTEAFF. CDR3 sequence (DNA): TGTGCCAGCAGCGTAATGGGGGGTGTGAACACTGAAGCTTTCTTT.

The chain links TRBV16 to TRBJ2-3; 7 bases line up with TRBD1. V gave up 0 bases and J gave up 2 bases; unmatched junction bases: 5. The CDR3 runs to 16 residues. Germline V CDR1 and CDR2: KGHSY, FQNENV. CDR3 sequence: CASSQSGTVHTDTQYF. In DNA form, the CDR3 reads TGTGCCAGCAGCCAATCCGGGACAGTCCACACAGATACGCAGTATTTT.

V and J are TRBV19 and TRBJ2-1; perhaps TRBD1 as D (6 bases). Germline V CDR1 and CDR2: LNHDA, SQIVND (reference sequence). V was pared by 2 bases and J by 4 bases, with 9 bases between. This CDR3 has 14 residues. CDR3 coding DNA: TGTGCCAGTAGTATAACGCAGGGGTACAATGAGCAGTTCTTC. This encodes CASSITQGYNEQFF.

This clone has more than one count but fewer than ten. CDR3 amino acids: CASSLTGTGGAEELFF. For the CDR3, the DNA is TGTGCCAGCAGTTTAACCGGGACAGGGGGCGCGGAGGAGCTGTTTTTT. The chain joins TRBV28 to TRBJ2-2; 12 nucleotides line up with TRBD1. V dropped 2 bases and J dropped 10; count of bases not matched to a gene: 8. The CDR3 is 16 residues long. Germline CDR1 and CDR2: MDHEN and SYDVKM.

V is TRBV4-3 and J is TRBJ1-1; D unresolved. V lost 1 base, J lost 1 base, and 13 bases lay in between. Germline V CDR1 and CDR2: LGHNA, YSLEER. CDR3 length: 16 residues. CDR3 amino acids: CASSQGVREANTEAFF. In nucleotides, the CDR3 is TGCGCCAGCAGCCAAGGGGTCCGGGAGGCGAACACTGAAGCTTTCTTT.

The chain couples TRBV7-2 to TRBJ2-1; TRBD2 aligns across 8 bases. Germline CDR1 reads SGHTA; CDR2 reads FQGNSA. This CDR3 is 15 amino acids long. Unmatched junction bases numbered 12, after V lost 5 bases and J lost 9 bases. CDR3 protein: CASSRGTSPETEQFF. CDR3 sequence (DNA): TGTGCCAGCAGCCGCGGGACTAGTCCGGAGACTGAGCAGTTCTTC. Full variable domain (missing parts from reference TRBV7-2 and TRBJ2-1): GAGVSQSPSNKVTEKGKDVELRCDPISGHTALYWYRQSLGQGLEFLIYFQGNSAPDKSGLPSDRFSAERTGGSVSTLTIQRTQQEDSAVYLCASSRGTSPETEQFFGPGTRLTVL.

This sequence joins TRBV5-1 and TRBJ2-1, with 7 bases that match TRBD1. The V and J ends lost 0 bases and 5 bases, in that order; junction bases with no gene match: 5. The CDR3 is 15 amino acids. Germline V lookup: CDR1 SGHRS, CDR2 YFSETQ. CDR3 sequence reads: CASSLGQGDNNEQFF. In DNA form, the CDR3 reads TGCGCCAGCAGCTTGGGGCAGGGGGATAACAATGAGCAGTTCTTC.

The table lists this clone with a count of one. This sequence joins TRBV16 and TRBJ1-3; TRBD1 matches 7 bases. The V gene end was trimmed by 3 bases and the J gene end by 3 bases; junction bases not matched to a gene: 8. Germline CDR1 reads KGHSY; CDR2 reads FQNENV. This CDR3 has 16 amino acids. DNA for the CDR3: TGTGCCAGCAGCCACAGGGGGAGGAACGGTGGAAACACCATATATTTT. Its protein is CASSHRGRNGGNTIYF.